One sample yielded the 16 T cell receptor beta chains listed below, sequenced in a study of long-term antiretroviral therapy in people with HIV. Run at survey level, the immunoSEQ assay was version v3.0. Generated by immunoSEQ multiplex PCR, the TCRdb table keeps only in-frame clones and is missing some. Of some 18,000 clones in the sample, 80% to 90% are singletons; the top ten hold 18%. The input for sequencing was unsorted PBMCs, taken 0.6 years after starting antiretroviral therapy. The receptor set was obtained from a woman aged 18-29 years with HIV.

There are a few counts of this clone. The chain carries TRBV7-6 and TRBJ2-5; 8 nucleotides align to TRBD1. This CDR3 has 16 amino acids. Germline CDR1 reads SGHVS; CDR2 reads FNYEAQ. V was pared by 0 bases and J by 5 bases, with 8 bases of the junction left unmatched. The CDR3 spells CASSLAEQGAGETQYF. Written as DNA, the CDR3 is TGTGCCAGCAGCTTAGCGGAGCAGGGGGCAGGGGAGACCCAGTACTTC.

This chain joins TRBV6-5 and TRBJ2-3; possible D gene TRBD2, 5 bases. The CDR3 is made up of 13 amino acids. Trimming shortened V by 5 bases and J by 5 bases, and 11 bases separated the two germline ends. The germline gives CDR1 MNHEY, CDR2 SVGAGI. CDR3 in amino acids: CASSIAEGDTQYF. CDR3 nucleotides: TGTGCCAGCAGTATCGCTGAGGGAGATACGCAGTATTTT.

V and J are TRBV6-1 and TRBJ1-1, with a weak D call TRBD1 (6 bases). Trimming cost V 1 base and J 3 bases, with 9 bases left between them. The CDR3 is 14 amino acids. Germline values: CDR1 MNHNS, CDR2 SASEGT. The CDR3 region has the DNA TGTGCCAGCAGTGAAGATACAGGGTACACTGAAGCTTTCTTT. Amino acids: CASSEDTGYTEAFF.

The rearrangement links TRBV7-2 to TRBJ1-1; D is undetermined. This CDR3 has 14 amino acids. Trimming removed 2 bases from V and 6 bases from J, with 13 bases in between. The germline gives CDR1 SGHTA, CDR2 FQGNSA. The CDR3 DNA sequence: TGTGCCAGCAGCTTAAAGCGGCTTGAACCTGAAGCTTTCTTT. As protein: CASSLKRLEPEAFF.

The chain uses TRBV7-8 and TRBJ1-5, with 7 bases lining up with TRBD1. The CDR3 consists of 12 residues. Losses at the gene ends were 5 bases for V and 10 bases for J; bases not matched to a gene: 5. Germline V gene data show CDR1 as SGHVS and CDR2 as FQNEAQ. This CDR3 is CASSRDRDPQHF. The CDR3 nucleotides are TGTGCCAGCAGCCGGGACAGAGATCCCCAGCATTTT.

This chain connects TRBV18 to TRBJ1-2, with D unclear. The V gene lost 3 bases and the J gene lost 4 bases, with 12 bases spanning the gap. The germline V gene encodes CDR1 KGHSH and CDR2 LQKENI. The CDR3 runs 14 residues. The CDR3 coding sequence is TGTGCCAGCTCACCCTACGAATACTTCTATGGCTACACCTTC. Translating gives CASSPYEYFYGYTF.

This clone was seen a single time. CDR3 amino acids: CASSVERLTYEQYF. CDR3 DNA: TGTGCCAGCAGCGTGGAGCGGCTAACCTACGAGCAGTACTTC. The chain is built from TRBV4-2 and TRBJ2-7, with TRBD2 as a possible D gene (5 bases). V was shortened by 5 bases and J by 2 bases, with 13 bases between the two germline ends. The CDR3 covers 14 residues. Germline CDR1 LGHNA, CDR2 YNFKEQ.

The chain carries TRBV5-6 and TRBJ1-5; D ambiguous. The length of the CDR3 is 17 residues. CDR1 is SGHDT and CDR2 is YYEEEE in the germline V gene. The V and J ends lost 3 bases and 4 bases respectively, with 20 bases between them. Here the CDR3 DNA reads TGTGCCAGCAGCTCAATGACGTTGGAGGCGGAGAATCAGCCCCAGCATTTT. Its translation: CASSSMTLEAENQPQHF.

This clone occurred a few times. The J gene is TRBJ1-2, the V gene TRBV7-9, with D possibly TRBD1 on 6 matching bases. The CDR3 is made up of 14 amino acids. V gave up 3 bases and J gave up 6 bases, with 14 bases separating them. The V gene's germline CDR1 is SEHNR and CDR2 FQNEAQ (reference sequence). In DNA, the CDR3 is TGTGCCAGCAGCTTTCCTTCAGGGGCCGATGGCTACACCTTC. This codes for CASSFPSGADGYTF.

V usage is TRBV30 and J usage is TRBJ2-3; D gene uncertain. V was trimmed by 3 bases and J by 0 bases, leaving 10 bases between them. Germline CDR1 GTSNPN, CDR2 SVGIG (reference sequence). The CDR3 runs to 14 residues. The CDR3, as DNA: TGTGCCTGGAGAAGCACGACTAGCACAGATACGCAGTATTTT. Amino acids: CAWRSTTSTDTQYF.

The chain couples TRBV2 to TRBJ1-2; D uncertain. Trimming removed 8 bases at V and 2 bases at J, with 9 bases between. This CDR3 contains 12 residues. The germline gives CDR1 SNHLY, CDR2 FYNNEI. CDR3 amino acids: CASDGTNYGYTF. CDR3 DNA sequence: TGTGCCAGCGACGGCACCAACTATGGCTACACCTTC.

The chain has TRBV5-5 and TRBJ1-6; D is perhaps TRBD1 (5 bases). This CDR3 is built from 15 residues. CDR1 is SGHKS, CDR2 YYEKEE, per germline (reference sequence). V was clipped by 2 bases and J by 8 bases, with 14 bases between them. Here the CDR3 reads CASSLVGGNDSPLHF. CDR3 bases: TGTGCCAGCAGCTTAGTGGGGGGGAACGATTCACCCCTCCACTTT.

The chain employs TRBV19 and TRBJ2-7; 7 bases are shared with TRBD1. Trimming cost V 5 bases and J 1 base; bases outside gene matches: 5. The CDR3 has 14 residues. CDR1 and CDR2 from the germline V gene are LNHDA and SQIVND (reference sequence). For the CDR3, the DNA is TGTGCCAGTAGTCCCTCAGGGGGTTCCTACGAGCAGTACTTC. This sequence encodes CASSPSGGSYEQYF.

This chain links TRBV7-6 with TRBJ1-1; tentatively, D is TRBD1 (6 bases). Per germline, CDR1 SGHVS and CDR2 FNYEAQ. V was trimmed by 7 bases and J by 4 bases, leaving 19 bases between them. The length of the CDR3 is 15 residues. CDR3: CASTRGFGGGTEAFF. The CDR3 DNA is TGTGCCAGCACCAGGGGATTCGGGGGGGGCACTGAAGCTTTCTTT. The entire variable domain, with the rest obtained from reference TRBV7-6 and TRBJ1-1, is as follows: GAGVSQSPRYKVTKRGQDVALRCDPISGHVSLYWYRQALGQGPEFLTYFNYEAQQDKSGLPNDRFSAERPEGSISTLTIQRTEQRDSAMYRCASTRGFGGGTEAFFGQGTRLTVV.

The rearrangement joins TRBV7-8 to TRBJ2-1; possibly TRBD2 for D (5 bases). With 2 bases removed from V and 6 bases from J, the gap between germline ends came to 11 bases. Germline assignment: CDR1 SGHVS and CDR2 FQNEAQ. The CDR3 extends over 14 amino acids. CDR3 in amino acids: CASSLREGSNEQFF. The CDR3 DNA sequence: TGTGCCAGCAGCTTACGGGAAGGGTCCAATGAGCAGTTCTTC. Drawing the rest from reference TRBV7-8 and TRBJ2-1, the complete variable domain is GAGVSQSPRYKVAKRGQDVALRCDPISGHVSLFWYQQALGQGPEFLTYFQNEAQLDKSGLPSDRFFAERPEGSVSTLKIQRTQQEDSAVYLCASSLREGSNEQFFGPGTRLTVL.

This sequence joins TRBV7-2 and TRBJ1-2, with TRBD1 matching 10 bases. The J segment lost 8 bases and the V segment lost 7 bases, leaving 7 bases of the junction unmatched. This CDR3 region has 13 residues. CDR1 is SGHTA, CDR2 FQGNSA, per germline. CDR3 loop: CASTRPGQGGYTF. As DNA, the CDR3 is TGTGCCAGCACCAGACCGGGACAGGGGGGCTACACCTTC.